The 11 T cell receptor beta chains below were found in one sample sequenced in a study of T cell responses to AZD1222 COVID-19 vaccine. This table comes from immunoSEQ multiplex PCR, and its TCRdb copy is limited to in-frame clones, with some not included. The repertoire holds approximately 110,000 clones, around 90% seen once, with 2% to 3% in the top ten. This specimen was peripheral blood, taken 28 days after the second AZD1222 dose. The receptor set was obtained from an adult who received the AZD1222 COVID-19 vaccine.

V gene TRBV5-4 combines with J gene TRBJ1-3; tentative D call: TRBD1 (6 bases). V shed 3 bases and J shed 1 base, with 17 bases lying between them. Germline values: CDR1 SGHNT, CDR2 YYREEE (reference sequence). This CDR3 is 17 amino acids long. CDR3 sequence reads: CASSSMGGARSGNTIYF. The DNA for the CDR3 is TGTGCCAGCAGCTCCATGGGGGGGGCGCGTTCTGGAAACACCATATATTTT.

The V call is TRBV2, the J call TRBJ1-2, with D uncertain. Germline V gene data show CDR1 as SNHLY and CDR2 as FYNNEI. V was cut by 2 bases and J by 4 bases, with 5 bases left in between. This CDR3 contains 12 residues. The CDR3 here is CASSESFYGYTF. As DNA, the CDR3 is TGTGCCAGCAGTGAAAGCTTCTATGGCTACACCTTC.

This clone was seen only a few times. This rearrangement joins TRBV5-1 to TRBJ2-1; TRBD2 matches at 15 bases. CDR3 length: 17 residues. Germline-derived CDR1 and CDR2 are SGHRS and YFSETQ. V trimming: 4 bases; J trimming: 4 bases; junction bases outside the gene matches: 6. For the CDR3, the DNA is TGCGCCAGCAGCCCTGGACTAGCGGGAGGGAAGTACAATGAGCAGTTCTTC. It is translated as CASSPGLAGGKYNEQFF.

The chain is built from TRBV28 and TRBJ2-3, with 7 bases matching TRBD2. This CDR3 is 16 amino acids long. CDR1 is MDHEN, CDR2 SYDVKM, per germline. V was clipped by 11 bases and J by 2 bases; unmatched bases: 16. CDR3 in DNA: TGTGCCGTACTTCAAGGGCCTAGCGGATACACAGATACGCAGTATTTT. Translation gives CAVLQGPSGYTDTQYF.

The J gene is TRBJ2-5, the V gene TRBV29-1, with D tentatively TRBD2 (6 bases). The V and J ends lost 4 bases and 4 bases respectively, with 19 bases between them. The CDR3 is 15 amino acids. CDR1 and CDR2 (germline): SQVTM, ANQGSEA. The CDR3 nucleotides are TGCAGCGTTGTGGGCTCCTCCCGGGGGTCAGAGACCCAGTACTTC. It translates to CSVVGSSRGSETQYF.

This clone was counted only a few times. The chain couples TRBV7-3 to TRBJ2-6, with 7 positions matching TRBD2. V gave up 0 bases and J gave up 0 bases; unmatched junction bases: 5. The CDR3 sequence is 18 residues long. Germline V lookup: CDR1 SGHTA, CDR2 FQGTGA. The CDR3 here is CASSLTAGVLSGANVLTF. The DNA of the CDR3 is TGTGCCAGCAGCTTAACGGCGGGAGTCCTCTCTGGGGCCAACGTCCTGACTTTC.

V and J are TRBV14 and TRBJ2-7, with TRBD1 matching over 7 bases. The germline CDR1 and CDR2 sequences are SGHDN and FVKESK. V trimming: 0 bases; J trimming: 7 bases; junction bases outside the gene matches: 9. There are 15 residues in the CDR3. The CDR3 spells CASSQDRGRGWEQYF. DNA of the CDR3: TGTGCCAGCAGCCAAGATCGTGGCAGGGGGTGGGAGCAGTACTTC.

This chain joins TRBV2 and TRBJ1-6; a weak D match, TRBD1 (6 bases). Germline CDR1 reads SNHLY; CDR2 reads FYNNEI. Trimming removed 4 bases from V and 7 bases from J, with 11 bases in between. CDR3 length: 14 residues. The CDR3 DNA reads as TGTGCCAGCAGTGCAGGGGTCTACAATTCACCCCTCCACTTT. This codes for CASSAGVYNSPLHF.

The CDR3 protein is CASSFGQETQYF. The DNA of the CDR3 is TGTGCCAGCAGTTTCGGCCAAGAGACCCAGTACTTC. The V call is TRBV12-3 or TRBV12-4, the J call TRBJ2-5; D not resolved. Trimming left V 3 bases short and J 1 base short, with 3 bases between. The CDR3 is 12 amino acids.

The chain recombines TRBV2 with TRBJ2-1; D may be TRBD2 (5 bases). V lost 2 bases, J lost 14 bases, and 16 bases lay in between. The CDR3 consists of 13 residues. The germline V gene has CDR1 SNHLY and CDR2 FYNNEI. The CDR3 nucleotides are TGTGCCAGCAGTGAACCGCCAGATGGGCGGGAGTTCTTC. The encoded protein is CASSEPPDGREFF.

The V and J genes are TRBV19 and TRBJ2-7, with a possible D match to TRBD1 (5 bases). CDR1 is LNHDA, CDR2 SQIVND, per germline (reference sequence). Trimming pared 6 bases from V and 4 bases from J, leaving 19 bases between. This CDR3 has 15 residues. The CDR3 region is CASSKKGSSTYEQYF. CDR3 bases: TGTGCCAGTAGCAAGAAGGGGTCATCTACGTACGAGCAGTACTTC.